The 22 T cell receptor beta chains given below trace back to one sample, sequenced in a study of regulatory T cells in long-lasting Graves disease. For TCR beta, libraries came from iRepertoire HTBI primers and Arm-PCR of CDR3 regions. TCRdb reanalysed the multiplex PCR reads using MiXCR and keeps one entry per CDR3 protein. This sample has approximately 310,000 distinct CDR3 sequences, with over 15% found just once. Time point reported: newly diagnosed GD, antithyroid drugs for less than 3 months. PBMC-derived RNA was used for the TCR library. The sample consisted of peripheral blood mononuclear cells (PBMCs), taken at new diagnosis, from a patient treated with antithyroid drugs. The receptor source for this set is a female donor with Graves disease.

This clonotype has at least ten counts. The chain uses TRBV6-1 and TRBJ2-7; 8 bases match TRBD2. Germline CDR1 is MNHNS and CDR2 is SASEGT. Losses at the gene ends were 10 bases for V and 3 bases for J; bases not matched to a gene: 8. This CDR3 contains 13 residues. CDR3 protein: CATNREGDYEQYF. In DNA form, the CDR3 reads TGTGCCACTAATCGGGAGGGGGACTACGAGCAGTACTTC.

This clonotype appeared many times. The chain carries TRBV6-5 and TRBJ2-2; D gene unclear. V lost 0 bases and J lost 2, with 7 bases in between. The length of the CDR3 is 15 residues. Germline V gene sequence: CDR1 MNHEY, CDR2 SVGAGI. CDR3 region: CASSYSTLNTGELFF. CDR3 coding DNA: TGTGCCAGCAGTTACTCGACGTTAAACACCGGGGAGCTGTTTTTT.

The chain is built from TRBV6-2 or TRBV6-3 and TRBJ2-3, with unresolved D. CDR1 and CDR2 from the germline V gene are MNHEY and SVGEGT. This CDR3 contains 13 residues. V was shortened by 8 bases and J by 2 bases, with 11 bases between the two germline ends. CDR3 amino acids: CASSRQNTDTQYF. Written as DNA, the CDR3 is TGTGCCAGCTCGAGGCAGAACACAGATACGCAGTATTTT.

The chain carries TRBV14 and TRBJ1-2; 9 positions match TRBD1. The CDR3 runs 14 residues. Germline trimming cut 4 bases from V and 4 bases from J; bases unmatched to any gene: 4. From germline, CDR1 is SGHDN and CDR2 FVKESK. CDR3 sequence: CASSPSTGGYGYTF. The CDR3 DNA follows: TGTGCCAGCAGCCCTTCGACAGGGGGCTATGGCTACACCTTC. Looking up the rest from reference TRBV14 and TRBJ1-2 gives the full variable domain: EAGVTQFPSHSVIEKGQTVTLRCDPISGHDNLYWYRRVMGKEIKFLLHFVKESKQDESGMPNNRFLAERTGGTYSTLKVQPAELEDSGVYFCASSPSTGGYGYTFGSGTRLTVV.

This clonotype was picked up many times. The chain combines TRBV7-9 with TRBJ2-5; D call uncertain. CDR1 SEHNR and CDR2 FQNEAQ come from the germline V gene (reference sequence). CDR3 length equals 14 residues. V gave up 1 base and J gave up 5 bases, with 11 bases separating them. This CDR3 reads CASSLVGYEETQYF. The CDR3 region has the DNA TGTGCCAGCAGCTTAGTAGGCTATGAGGAGACCCAGTACTTC.

The chain joins TRBV19 to TRBJ1-5; 8 bases map to TRBD1. Germline CDR1 LNHDA, CDR2 SQIVND (reference sequence). The CDR3 has 17 amino acids. The trim removed 3 bases at V and 2 bases at J, leaving 9 bases unmatched. DNA for the CDR3: TGTGCCAGTAGTATCCCTAATGGACAGGGCGGCAATCAGCCCCAGCATTTT. This sequence encodes CASSIPNGQGGNQPQHF.

This clonotype was found a few times. The chain uses TRBV3-1 and TRBJ2-1, with D hard to call. V lost 4 bases, J lost 2 bases, and 9 bases lay in between. The CDR3 runs to 14 residues. Germline V lookup: CDR1 LGHDT, CDR2 YNNKEL (reference sequence). Here the CDR3 reads CASSRSPAYNEQFF. The CDR3 DNA sequence: TGTGCCAGCAGCCGCTCCCCGGCCTACAATGAGCAGTTCTTC.

The table lists this clonotype with many counts. This chain uses TRBV7-9 with TRBJ2-5, with a tentative D call TRBD2 (5 bases). Germline-derived CDR1 and CDR2 are SEHNR and FQNEAQ (reference sequence). Trimming removed 5 bases from V and 3 bases from J, with 10 bases in between. The CDR3 spans 13 residues. The CDR3 DNA reads TGTGCCAGCAGCGCCGGACTGAAAGAGACCCAGTACTTC. This encodes CASSAGLKETQYF.

Note on this clonotype: A far larger clone is one base from this, pointing to a likely read error. The chain links TRBV6-2 or TRBV6-3 to TRBJ1-2; D not resolved. CDR3 size: 11 residues. The germline gives CDR1 MNHEY, CDR2 SVGEGT. CDR3 sequence (DNA): TGTGCCAGCATTGTTAACTATAGCTACACCTTC. Amino acid sequence: CASIVNYSYTF.

The chain joins TRBV19 to TRBJ2-7; no clear D gene. CDR1 and CDR2 from the germline V gene are LNHDA and SQIVND (reference sequence). Trimming removed 3 bases at V and 3 bases at J, with 9 bases between. The CDR3 has 13 amino acids. The CDR3 is CASSINRNYEQYF. Here the CDR3 DNA reads TGTGCCAGTAGTATCAACAGAAACTACGAGCAGTACTTC.

This clonotype was observed many times. V gene TRBV28 combines with J gene TRBJ2-4; 14 bases map to TRBD2. J gave up 0 bases and V 3 bases, and 10 bases lay outside the gene matches. The V gene's germline CDR1 is MDHEN and CDR2 SYDVKM. The CDR3 covers 20 residues. In DNA, the CDR3 is TGTGCCAGCAGTTTCGTCTCTGTGGGACTAGCGGGAGTAGCCAAAAACATTCAGTACTTC. It encodes CASSFVSVGLAGVAKNIQYF.

This clonotype was counted at least ten times. For the CDR3, the DNA is TGTGCCAGTGTGAATAGCGGACTACTCTATGGCTACACCTTC. As protein: CASVNSGLLYGYTF. The J gene is TRBJ1-2, the V gene TRBV19, with D uncertain. V was pared by 8 bases and J by 4 bases, with 17 bases between. The CDR3 sequence is 14 residues long. Germline V lookup: CDR1 LNHDA, CDR2 SQIVND (reference sequence).

This clonotype was counted ten times or more. V is TRBV2 and J is TRBJ2-3; no reliable D call. Per germline, CDR1 SNHLY and CDR2 FYNNEI. This CDR3 comprises 12 residues. Trimming pared 8 bases from V and 3 bases from J, leaving 9 bases between. CDR3: CASLHETDTQYF. CDR3 nucleotide sequence: TGTGCCAGCCTACACGAGACAGATACGCAGTATTTT.

In this sample, this clonotype turned up a few times. The chain employs TRBV6-1 and TRBJ2-4, with 10 bases lining up with TRBD2. The ends lost 6 bases at V and 9 bases at J; junction bases unmatched: 20. The germline V gene encodes CDR1 MNHNS and CDR2 SASEGT. CDR3 length equals 18 residues. CDR3 sequence reads: CASSDPGRTSGVLAIQYF. The CDR3 DNA is TGTGCCAGCAGCGACCCGGGTCGGACTAGCGGCGTTCTAGCCATTCAGTACTTC.

The J gene is TRBJ2-1, the V gene TRBV2, with 8 bases that match TRBD2. J lost 5 bases, V lost 7 bases, and 7 bases had no gene match. Germline CDR1 reads SNHLY; CDR2 reads FYNNEI. The CDR3 is made up of 14 amino acids. This CDR3 is CASKGTSLDNEQFF. In DNA, the CDR3 is TGTGCCAGCAAGGGGACTAGTCTGGACAATGAGCAGTTCTTC.

The table lists this clonotype with many counts. The chain links TRBV6-2 or TRBV6-3 to TRBJ2-7; 7 nucleotides agree with TRBD1. This CDR3 comprises 16 residues. Germline CDR1 and CDR2: MNHEY and SVGEGT. V was pared by 0 bases and J by 2 bases, with 7 bases of the junction left unmatched. Here the CDR3 DNA reads TGTGCCAGCAGTTACTCGAAAGGGGGCGCCCCCTACGAGCAGTACTTC. This encodes CASSYSKGGAPYEQYF.

In its sample, this clonotype was seen many times. The chain has TRBV28 and TRBJ1-1, with no clear D. The V and J ends lost 6 bases and 1 base respectively, with 12 bases between them. The CDR3 loop spans 14 amino acids. CDR1 and CDR2 (germline): MDHEN, SYDVKM. CDR3 protein: CASSRTVGNTEAFF. The CDR3 DNA reads as TGTGCCAGCAGCCGAACAGTAGGGAACACTGAAGCTTTCTTT.

This clonotype was counted at least ten times. The J gene is TRBJ2-1, the V gene TRBV3-1; unclear D gene. Trimming stripped 0 bases from V and 15 bases from J, with 9 bases between. Germline CDR1 and CDR2: LGHDT and YNNKEL (reference sequence). CDR3 length equals 11 residues. In nucleotides, the CDR3 is TGTGCCAGCAGCCAAGAGGCTAGTGCGTTCTTC. It yields the protein CASSQEASAFF.

V and J are TRBV5-1 and TRBJ2-7, with TRBD1 matching over 7 bases. Trimming took 4 bases from V and 1 from J; bases not matched to a gene: 5. Germline loops: CDR1 SGHRS, CDR2 YFSETQ. The CDR3 is 14 residues long. This CDR3 reads CASSQQTGSYEQYF. The CDR3 nucleotides are TGCGCCAGCAGCCAACAGACAGGGTCCTACGAGCAGTACTTC.

The V call is TRBV11-3, the J call TRBJ2-7; 8 bases agree with TRBD1. Germline CDR1 reads SGHNT; CDR2 reads YENEEA. V gave up 5 bases and J gave up 4 bases; unmatched junction bases: 10. There are 15 residues in the CDR3. CDR3 in DNA: TGTGCCAGCAGCCCACCCCGGGACAGGCGGTACGAGCAGTACTTC. Its protein product is CASSPPRDRRYEQYF.

Ten or more counts support this clonotype. The V and J genes are TRBV28 and TRBJ2-3; a possible D gene is TRBD2 (6 bases). The V end lost 4 bases, the J end lost 1 base, and 9 bases lay between the germline ends. Per the germline V gene, CDR1 is MDHEN and CDR2 is SYDVKM. The CDR3 spans 14 residues. The CDR3 here is CASSWRGRTDTQYF. The CDR3 nucleotides are TGTGCCAGCAGTTGGAGGGGACGCACAGATACGCAGTATTTT.

As DNA, the CDR3 is TGTGCCAGCAAGGAGCTAGCGGGAGTTCTCGGGCAGTACTTC. Translated, it gives CASKELAGVLGQYF. The chain uses TRBV28 and TRBJ2-7; 10 bases are a match to TRBD2. The length of the CDR3 is 14 residues. Germline lookup yields CDR1 MDHEN and CDR2 SYDVKM. The trim removed 7 bases at V and 9 bases at J, leaving 12 bases unmatched.